The rows below give T cell receptor beta chains drawn from one sample of a study of shared clonotypes between healthy human individuals. Generated by immunoSEQ multiplex PCR, the TCRdb table keeps only in-frame clones and is missing some. The sample shows roughly 2.5 million clones, 85% to 95% of them seen only once. The sequenced sample consisted of naive CD4+ T cells sorted from blood. These receptor sequences come from a man aged 18 to 30 in good health. Each CDR3 is given without its conserved first and last residue. Each record gives: V gene, J gene, CDR3 length, CDR3 protein.

TRBV9,TRBJ2-7,11,ASSVDWGSEQY
TRBV5-4,TRBJ2-1,14,ASSLEIGQAHNEQF
TRBV28,TRBJ1-4,13,ASRDGRVPGEKLF
TRBV14,TRBJ2-7,10,ASSQALRQEN
TRBV7-9,TRBJ2-5,13,ASIPGSSPGETQY
TRBV4-3,TRBJ2-5,13,ASSQDGGVKETQY
TRBV7-9,TRBJ2-1,12,ASSPGTSYNEQF
TRBV19,TRBJ1-1,13,ASTSLGTGNTEAF
TRBV30,TRBJ1-2,10,AWNDRGSGYT
TRBV15,TRBJ1-2,11,ATSRDFGAHCT
TRBV19,TRBJ1-5,14,ASSIGGAMSNQPQH
TRBV5-4,TRBJ2-7,10,ASSFNGHEQY
TRBV25-1,TRBJ2-7,11,ASSERAAFEQY
TRBV6-5,TRBJ2-2,10,ASYRNTGELF
TRBV7-9,TRBJ2-1,14,ASNPIIGQLNNEQF
TRBV16,TRBJ1-5,10,ASSQSAQPQH
TRBV6-5,TRBJ2-3,12,ASNTLGGTDTQY
TRBV7-2,TRBJ2-5,14,ASSGGDKAGKETQY
TRBV6-5,TRBJ2-7,14,ASSYSGLARVYEQY
TRBV6-1,TRBJ1-2,11,ASSATGSYGYT
TRBV18,TRBJ2-7,16,ASSPRLENADGSYEQY
TRBV5-6,TRBJ1-1,13,ASSWGQGFNTEAF
TRBV6-5,TRBJ2-1,13,ASRSDQDRYYEQF
TRBV6-1,TRBJ1-3,12,ASVRGFGGNTIY
TRBV6-5,TRBJ2-7,14,ASSSAVNPRTYEQY
TRBV29-1,TRBJ1-1,6,VATEAF
TRBV6-5,TRBJ1-5,13,ASSSQAASGQPQH
TRBV7-7,TRBJ2-7,9,ASPPGDEQY
TRBV6-1,TRBJ2-6,13,ASPDRGSGANVLT
TRBV29-1,TRBJ2-7,13,SVHTGLDSSYEQY
TRBV2,TRBJ2-2,13,ASSEEGLDTGELF
TRBV14,TRBJ2-1,10,ASSPLSGEQF
TRBV10-3,TRBJ2-1,13,AISAQGQASNEQF
TRBV9,TRBJ2-6,13,ASSVLGSGANVLT
TRBV7-9,TRBJ2-3,14,ASSFSTSGSPDTQY
TRBV6-6,TRBJ2-7,14,ASSYSGGVTSYEQY
TRBV19,TRBJ1-2,12,ASSIVEESYGYT
TRBV6-1,TRBJ2-2,13,ASSEMGRFTGELF